The 2 T cell receptor beta chains reported below all come from one sample, sequenced in a study of cytomegalovirus exposure and HLA in healthy donors (dated by TCRdb to about 2017). To prepare the library, the immunoSEQ multiplex PCR assay was applied. For the multiplex PCR, a mixture combining 60 forward primers for TCR Vbeta segments and 13 reverse primers for TCR Jbeta segments was used. TCRdb carries this immuneACCESS record with in-frame sequences only. Its versions omit some clonotypes, under half of them owing to an unresolved V gene in the studies checked, with the rest unexplained. In this sample the table shows 150,000 to 200,000 clones, around 76% of which occur a single time. The ten most abundant clones make up about 1.9% of the sample. The specimen was PBMCs. Receptors originate from a woman in her 30s in good health and CMV-seropositive.

CDR3 coding DNA: TGTGCCACCAGTGAACAGGGGCCCAACAGCGACGAGCAGTACTTC. It codes for CATSEQGPNSDEQYF. V usage is TRBV15 and J usage is TRBJ2-7; TRBD1 agrees at 7 bases. Per the germline V gene, CDR1 is LNHNV and CDR2 is YYDKDF (reference sequence). The CDR3 is 15 residues long. J gave up 5 bases and V 6 bases, and 13 bases lay outside the gene matches.

Concerning this clone: Other DNA variants within this sample encode the same CDR3. The chain combines TRBV7-2 with TRBJ2-7, with D possibly being TRBD2 (6 bases). Germline V gene data show CDR1 as SGHTA and CDR2 as FQGNSA. The CDR3 is 12 residues long. Trimming took off 3 bases at V and 3 bases at J, with 6 bases between the two ends. CDR3 DNA sequence: TGTGCCAGCAGCTTGACTAGCTACGAGCAGTACTTC. Protein: CASSLTSYEQYF.